These T cell receptor beta chains were read from a single sample in a study of lymphopenia after photon versus proton radiotherapy. The protocol was immunoSEQ multiplex PCR, while the TCRdb copy is restricted to in-frame clones and leaves out a portion. The sample includes 150,000 to 200,000 clones, about 88% of them seen just once. Sample: peripheral blood, taken from a patient treated with photon-based radiotherapy. Every receptor here comes from a man aged 50-59 years with gastric cancer. CDR3s include the opening cysteine and the closing phenylalanine or tryptophan. Fields, in order: D gene, V gene, clone size, J gene, CDR3 protein, CDR3 DNA. A D gene is named only where the DNA matches it firmly. Clone size is stated in some rows and not others, as once, few, many or a class when expanded.

>-|TRBV5-1|many|TRBJ1-3
CASSLDMGSGNTIYF
TGCGCCAGCAGTTTGGACATGGGCTCTGGAAACACCATATATTTT
>-|TRBV6-5|once|TRBJ1-5
CASSTREGNRAQHF
TGTGCCAGCAGTACGAGAGAAGGGAATAGGGCCCAGCATTTT
>-|TRBV10-3|once|TRBJ2-3
CAISDRSSTDTQYF
TGTGCCATCAGTGATAGGTCTAGCACAGATACGCAGTATTTT
>TRBD1|TRBV29-1|once|TRBJ2-1
CSVWDREGNEQFF
TGCAGCGTTTGGGACAGGGAAGGCAATGAGCAGTTCTTC
>-|TRBV27|-|TRBJ1-5
CASRPHMSEPQHF
TGTGCCAGCAGGCCTCATATGTCGGAGCCCCAGCATTTT
>-|TRBV12-5|once|TRBJ2-3
CASGLGQGTDTQYF
TGTGCTAGTGGTTTGGGACAGGGCACAGATACGCAGTATTTT
>-|TRBV29-1|-|TRBJ2-3
CSVERGADTQYF
TGCAGCGTTGAACGGGGCGCAGATACGCAGTATTTT
>TRBD1|TRBV9|few|TRBJ1-1
CASSVGQGGTEAFF
TGTGCCAGCAGCGTGGGACAGGGGGGCACTGAAGCTTTCTTT
>-|TRBV28|-|TRBJ2-7
CASQRQNYEQYF
TGTGCCTCCCAAAGGCAAAACTACGAGCAGTACTTC
>-|TRBV28|-|TRBJ2-5
CASSPSGAWLEGRETQYF
TGTGCCAGCAGTCCCTCCGGGGCCTGGCTAGAAGGACGAGAGACCCAGTACTTC
>TRBD1|TRBV18|-|TRBJ2-1
CASSQDRGFEFF
TGTGCCAGCTCACAGGACAGGGGGTTTGAGTTCTTC
>-|TRBV15|-|TRBJ2-2
CATSTPEDTGELFF
TGTGCCACCAGCACCCCCGAGGACACCGGGGAGCTGTTTTTT
>TRBD1|TRBV6-5|-|TRBJ1-5
CASSFDRVNQPQHF
TGTGCCAGCAGTTTCGACAGGGTGAATCAGCCCCAGCATTTT
>-|TRBV28|-|TRBJ2-3
CASRFLYTDTQYF
TGTGCCAGCAGATTCTTGTACACAGATACGCAGTATTTT
>-|TRBV30|-|TRBJ1-1
CAWSVGLNTEAFF
TGTGCCTGGAGCGTGGGACTTAACACTGAAGCTTTCTTT
>-|TRBV7-6|-|TRBJ2-1
CASSFDGLYNEQFF
TGTGCCAGCAGCTTTGACGGACTTTACAATGAGCAGTTCTTC
>-|TRBV4-1|-|TRBJ2-7
CASSQGGKGTETGYEQYF
TGCGCCAGCAGCCAAGGAGGGAAGGGAACGGAGACGGGGTACGAGCAGTACTTC
>-|TRBV25-1|-|TRBJ2-4
CASRPFGEAKNIQYF
TGTGCCAGCAGACCTTTCGGAGAGGCCAAAAACATTCAGTACTTC
>-|TRBV9|-|TRBJ2-2
CASSEAGRPNTGELFF
TGTGCCAGCAGCGAAGCCGGCCGACCGAACACCGGGGAGCTGTTTTTT
>-|TRBV2|-|TRBJ1-2
CASSGLRSSGYTF
TGTGCCAGCAGTGGGCTCCGGAGTAGTGGCTACACCTTC
>TRBD2|TRBV5-4|-|TRBJ2-3
CASRPRIAGGADTQYF
TGTGCCAGCAGGCCCCGGATAGCGGGGGGGGCAGATACGCAGTATTTT
>TRBD2|TRBV6-1|-|TRBJ2-7
CASSEIGSGGYEQYF
TGTGCCAGCAGTGAAATTGGTAGCGGGGGGTACGAGCAGTACTTC
>-|TRBV9|-|TRBJ2-3
CASSVGTFISTDTQYF
TGTGCCAGCAGCGTAGGGACCTTTATCAGCACAGATACGCAGTATTTT
>TRBD1|TRBV19|once|TRBJ2-7
CASSRQGAYEQYF
TGTGCCAGTAGTAGACAGGGCGCCTACGAGCAGTACTTC
>TRBD1|TRBV4-1|-|TRBJ2-7
CASSQDPGDRSYEQYF
TGCGCCAGCAGCCAAGATCCTGGGGACAGATCCTACGAGCAGTACTTC
>TRBD1|TRBV5-1|-|TRBJ2-7
CASSGDRDSLSYEQYF
TGCGCCAGCAGCGGAGACCGGGACAGCTTATCCTACGAGCAGTACTTC
>TRBD2|TRBV6-6|-|TRBJ2-7
CASGGRDPPEQYF
TGTGCCAGCGGCGGGAGGGATCCCCCAGAGCAGTACTTC